The T cell receptor beta chain under discussion was sequenced for a study of T cells in Graves' hyperthyroidism and ophthalmopathy. Trimming shortened V by 7 bases and J by 1 base, and 9 bases separated the two germline ends. The germline gives CDR1 SNHLY, CDR2 FYNNEI. The CDR3 runs 13 residues. The investigators amplified TCR beta CDR3 regions from RNA transcripts. An initial round of RT-PCR targeting the TCR CDR3 relied on the HTBI primer set. TCRdb called the multiplex PCR reads again in MiXCR, with one record for every CDR3 protein. The repertoire consists of 300,000 to 400,000 distinct CDR3 sequences, with around 13% occurring once and the leading ten covering more than 9.5%. General study findings and limits: Ophthalmopathy prediction by the model preceded onset by a median approximately six months.

This clonotype was detected many times. What it recognizes is unknown. The rearrangement uses TRBV2 and TRBJ2-3, with D maybe TRBD2 (6 bases). This clonotype originated in a woman aged 55 to 70 with Graves' hyperthyroidism. The material sequenced was blood. The CDR3 bases are TGTGCCAGCAAGCCGGGGGGCACAGATACGCAGTATTTT. It yields the protein CASKPGGTDTQYF.